Detailed here is one TCR beta chain. Its antigen is not identified. Per germline, CDR1 MNHNY and CDR2 SVGAGI (reference sequence). The CDR3 loop spans 16 amino acids. V lost 0 bases to trimming and J lost 9 bases; unmatched junction nucleotides: 11. A multiplex PCR was run with 60 Vbeta primers and 13 Jbeta primers. Method: immunoSEQ multiplex PCR; TCRdb's copy keeps in-frame clones and lacks some. The sample contains about 200,000 clones, 82% of which appear only once. This record belongs to a study of cytomegalovirus exposure and HLA in healthy donors. Findings of the study overall: Across donors, presence/absence analyses took sequencing depth to be roughly uniform. The later analysis indicated that the majority of CMV-associated TCR beta chains appeared HLA-restricted.

This TCR was sampled from a boy younger than 10 in good health and CMV-seronegative. Material for sequencing was PBMCs. The chain employs TRBV6-6 and TRBJ2-5; 9 nucleotides line up with TRBD1. This CDR3 reads CASSYSSTGGSPAQYF. CDR3 sequence (DNA): TGTGCCAGCAGTTACTCATCGACAGGGGGGTCGCCTGCCCAGTACTTC.